These T cell receptor beta chains were read from a single sample in a study of blood T cell repertoires in COVID-19. Method: immunoSEQ multiplex PCR; TCRdb's copy keeps in-frame clones and lacks some. Of 150,000 or so clones detected, more than 65% appear once; the ten largest clones hold 11%. Specimen: PBMCs or T cells enriched from blood (not recorded which). The origin of the receptors is a man aged 45-60 years who had recovered from COVID-19. Each CDR3 is given with its conserved first and last residue. The D gene is left open where the match is weak. Some rows have no size entry. The others give once, few or many, or a class for an expanded clone.

D	V	J	size	CDR3	DNA
TRBD2	TRBV11-2	TRBJ2-7	NA	CASSFRRREVPYEQYF	TGTGCCAGCAGCTTCCGGAGGCGGGAGGTACCCTACGAGCAGTACTTC
TRBD1	TRBV14	TRBJ1-4	few	CASSQGGQVGREKLFF	TGTGCCAGCAGCCAAGGTGGACAGGTTGGGCGGGAAAAACTGTTTTTT
NA	TRBV7-2	TRBJ2-1	NA	CASSLASNDEQFF	TGTGCCAGCAGCTTAGCAAGCAACGATGAGCAGTTCTTC
TRBD2	TRBV3-1/TRBV3-2	TRBJ2-1	NA	CASSHYGTSGNNEQFF	TGTGCCAGCAGCCATTACGGGACTAGCGGGAACAATGAGCAGTTCTTC
TRBD1	TRBV7-9	TRBJ1-6	few	CAGQTGTQNSPLHF	TGTGCCGGACAGACAGGGACTCAAAATTCACCCCTCCACTTT
NA	TRBV5-4	TRBJ1-5	NA	CASSVQGNQPQHF	TGTGCCAGCAGCGTTCAGGGAAACCAGCCCCAGCATTTT
NA	TRBV24-1	TRBJ1-5	few	CATSTVQVRSNQPQHF	TGTGCCACCAGCACAGTACAGGTAAGGAGCAATCAGCCCCAGCATTTT
NA	TRBV11-1	TRBJ2-7	NA	CASSRGFGYEQYF	TGTGCCAGCAGTAGGGGGTTCGGATACGAGCAGTACTTC
NA	TRBV15	TRBJ1-5	NA	CATSRDREGSNQPQHF	TGTGCCACCAGCAGAGATAGGGAGGGGAGCAATCAGCCCCAGCATTTT
NA	TRBV6-1	TRBJ1-1	NA	CASREAANTEAFF	TGTGCCAGCAGAGAAGCGGCGAACACTGAAGCTTTCTTT
TRBD1	TRBV28	TRBJ2-5	NA	CASSLAVAGGKETQYF	TGTGCCAGCAGTTTAGCGGTGGCAGGGGGAAAAGAGACCCAGTACTTC
NA	TRBV7-9	TRBJ2-7	once	CASSLARAGDEQYF	TGTGCCAGCAGCTTAGCGCGGGCAGGGGACGAGCAGTACTTC
TRBD2	TRBV19	TRBJ2-7	NA	CASSRAGDRYEQYF	TGTGCCAGTAGTAGAGCGGGAGATCGCTACGAGCAGTACTTC
NA	TRBV29-1	TRBJ1-2	NA	CSLLGQEGGYTF	TGCAGCCTCCTCGGGCAGGAGGGCGGCTACACCTTC
NA	TRBV25-1	TRBJ1-6	NA	CASSAAGGRSSPLHF	TGTGCCAGCAGTGCAGCGGGGGGCAGGTCTTCACCCCTCCACTTT
NA	TRBV5-6	TRBJ1-1	NA	CASSSGPQGWSEAFF	TGTGCCAGCAGCTCGGGTCCTCAAGGTTGGTCTGAAGCTTTCTTT
TRBD1	TRBV18	TRBJ1-1	NA	CASSPDGQGSAEAFF	TGTGCCAGCTCACCGGATGGACAGGGGAGCGCTGAAGCTTTCTTT
TRBD2	TRBV7-9	TRBJ2-7	NA	CASSSGLAGADEQYF	TGTGCCAGCAGCTCCGGACTAGCGGGAGCTGACGAGCAGTACTTC
NA	TRBV5-1	TRBJ1-2	NA	CASSLTLGQGMGGYTF	TGCGCCAGCAGCTTGACCCTTGGGCAGGGGATGGGTGGCTACACCTTC
NA	TRBV10-3	TRBJ2-7	NA	CAIGSGRFYEQYF	TGTGCCATCGGGAGTGGGCGCTTCTACGAGCAGTACTTC
TRBD1	TRBV5-1	TRBJ2-1	NA	CASSPGQGSRDEQFF	TGCGCCAGCAGCCCTGGACAGGGGAGCAGGGATGAGCAGTTCTTC
NA	TRBV18	TRBJ1-2	NA	CAAATGSNYGYTF	TGTGCCGCAGCGACAGGTTCTAACTATGGCTACACCTTC
TRBD2	TRBV27	TRBJ2-5	NA	CASSLVAGGVGQETQYF	TGTGCCAGCAGTTTAGTAGCGGGAGGAGTGGGACAAGAGACCCAGTACTTC
NA	TRBV6-5	TRBJ1-2	NA	CASSPIGQHYGYTF	TGTGCCAGCAGCCCAATAGGACAGCACTATGGCTACACCTTC
NA	TRBV7-9	TRBJ2-5	NA	CASSPQGQETQYF	TGTGCCAGCAGCCCGCAGGGCCAAGAGACCCAGTACTTC